Listed below are T cell receptor beta chains from one sample, sequenced in a study of blood T cell repertoires in COVID-19. Method: immunoSEQ multiplex PCR; TCRdb's copy keeps in-frame clones and lacks some. The sample consists of about 130,000 clones, approximately 90% of them appearing once. The sequenced sample was peripheral blood. The receptors derive from a man aged 50 to 60 with active or convalescent COVID-19. Each CDR3 is given with its conserved first and last residue.

v_call	j_call	cdr3_aa
TRBV7-2	TRBJ1-2	CASSPGTGINGYTF
TRBV24-1	TRBJ2-1	CATSDPVAGGEKTYNEQFF
TRBV24-1	TRBJ1-1	CATSDPRQGALVGAFF
TRBV5-6	TRBJ2-1	CASSFGLTGREQFF
TRBV18	TRBJ1-2	CASSPVTGANYGYTF
TRBV14	TRBJ1-6	CASSQAPGGNSPLHF
TRBV10-3	TRBJ2-1	CAIDQTGDSGEQFF
TRBV6-5	TRBJ1-2	CASRSQGSGYGYTF
TRBV6-1	TRBJ2-5	CASSDLGRRQETQYF
TRBV10-2	TRBJ2-2	CASSESIMGRGIPLFF
TRBV7-2	TRBJ2-7	CASSSDNYEQYF
TRBV5-1	TRBJ2-5	CASSLFRQAQETQYF
TRBV30	TRBJ1-6	CAWSRGTANSPLHF
TRBV6-6	TRBJ2-7	CASSGQGTYEQYF
TRBV4-1	TRBJ2-1	CASRRASGAYNEQFF
TRBV25-1	TRBJ2-2	CASSETGITGELFF
TRBV24-1	TRBJ2-2	CAISDLRLAGVSTGELFF
TRBV18	TRBJ1-1	CASSPTGNTEAFF
TRBV5-1	TRBJ1-6	CASSFALDRGGSPLHF
TRBV27	TRBJ2-2	CASSLRGATGELFF
TRBV28	TRBJ1-4	CASMIRGLREKLFF
TRBV6-5	TRBJ1-5	CASTDGGFSNQPQHF
TRBV7-9	TRBJ1-1	CASSLAPGTGSNTEAFF
TRBV19	TRBJ2-7	CASSRQGYEQYF
TRBV30	TRBJ2-5	CAWSPSTGNRETQYF
TRBV24-1	TRBJ2-1	CATSAGSTFGNEQFF
TRBV28	TRBJ1-5	CASSLGQASNQPQHF